Each of the 4 T cell receptor beta chains below was sequenced from the same sample in a study of T cell responses to AZD1222 COVID-19 vaccine. The table came from immunoSEQ multiplex PCR; TCRdb's copy has only in-frame clones and leaves some out. Of about 140,000 clones in the sample, approximately 90% were seen once. The sample in question was peripheral blood, obtained 28 days after the second AZD1222 dose. The receptors stem from an adult who received the AZD1222 COVID-19 vaccine.

The rearrangement joins TRBV6-5 to TRBJ1-6; D uncertain. V shed 8 bases and J shed 2 bases, with 13 bases lying between them. Germline V lookup: CDR1 MNHEY, CDR2 SVGAGI. This CDR3 has 15 amino acids. Written as DNA, the CDR3 is TGTGCCAGCGACCCCTCAGGACCCTATAATTCACCCCTCCACTTT. Its translation: CASDPSGPYNSPLHF.

The V call is TRBV4-1, the J call TRBJ2-7; D gene uncertain. The germline V gene encodes CDR1 MGHRA and CDR2 YSYEKL. The V gene lost 1 base and the J gene lost 2 bases, with 12 bases spanning the gap. CDR3 length: 15 residues. CDR3 residues: CASSQGKSGAYEQYF. The CDR3 coding sequence is TGCGCCAGCAGCCAAGGGAAATCAGGAGCCTACGAGCAGTACTTC.

V gene TRBV4-2 combines with J gene TRBJ1-1; 10 bases are a match to TRBD1. The CDR3 is made up of 14 amino acids. J gave up 1 base and V 6 bases, and 2 bases lay outside the gene matches. Germline values: CDR1 LGHNA, CDR2 YNFKEQ. In DNA form, the CDR3 reads TGTGCCAGCAGGGGACAGGGGAAGAACACTGAAGCTTTCTTT. Amino acid sequence: CASRGQGKNTEAFF.

This clone has a single count. V is TRBV7-9 and J is TRBJ1-5, with D tentatively TRBD1 (6 bases). Trimming left V 5 bases short and J 2 bases short, with 13 bases between. Germline V gene sequence: CDR1 SEHNR, CDR2 FQNEAQ (reference sequence). The CDR3 contains 15 residues. For the CDR3, the DNA is TGTGCCAGCAGCACACAGGGTGATGGCAATCAGCCCCAGCATTTT. Translating it yields CASSTQGDGNQPQHF.